A selection of T cell receptor beta chains follows, all from one sample in a study of T cell responses to AZD1222 COVID-19 vaccine. The table came from immunoSEQ multiplex PCR; TCRdb's copy has only in-frame clones and leaves some out. The table lists some 120,000 clones, roughly nine tenths of them singletons. The source material was peripheral blood, sampled on day 0 of AZD1222 vaccination. Every receptor here comes from an adult in good health. Each CDR3 is given with its conserved first and last residue. D genes are given only for firm matches. Only part of the rows carry a size: once, few, many, or a class if the clone is expanded.

TRBD2 | few | TRBJ2-3 | TRBV27 | TGTGCCAGCAGTCCTAGCCTTTGGTTGGCGGGAGTCGCAGATACGCAGTATTTT | CASSPSLWLAGVADTQYF
TRBD1 | . | TRBJ2-7 | TRBV6-5 | TGTGCCAGCAGGGTCGGACAGGGCGGCTACGAGCAGTACTTC | CASRVGQGGYEQYF
TRBD2 | . | TRBJ2-7 | TRBV27 | TGTGCCAGCAGTTTATTAATGCGACTAGCGGGCAACGAGCAGTACTTC | CASSLLMRLAGNEQYF
. | many | TRBJ1-5 | TRBV19 | TGTGCCAGTAGTATTTCAGGCAATCAGCCCCAGCATTTT | CASSISGNQPQHF
. | . | TRBJ2-5 | TRBV5-1 | TGCGCCAGCAGCTCACGAGGGAGCAGTCAGACCCAGTACTTC | CASSSRGSSQTQYF
TRBD2 | once | TRBJ2-1 | TRBV5-1 | TGCGCCAGCAGCCCCACGGACGGGAGGGGGGATGAGCAGTTCTTC | CASSPTDGRGDEQFF
TRBD2 | . | TRBJ2-3 | TRBV7-8 | TGTGCCAGCAGCTTAGGATCTCTGCGGGGGGCAGATACGCAGTATTTT | CASSLGSLRGADTQYF
. | . | TRBJ2-5 | TRBV19 | TGTGCCAGTAGTATTCGGGCAGAAGAGACCCAGTACTTC | CASSIRAEETQYF
. | . | TRBJ1-2 | TRBV28 | TGTGCCAGCAGTTTATGGGAGGGAGCCTACACCTTC | CASSLWEGAYTF
. | . | TRBJ1-2 | TRBV7-2 | TGTGCCAGCACCCCCGGCGGGGAATTTTATGGCTACACCTTC | CASTPGGEFYGYTF
. | once | TRBJ1-3 | TRBV28 | TGTGCCAGCAGTTTATTTGGGTCCGGAAACACCATATATTTT | CASSLFGSGNTIYF
TRBD1 | . | TRBJ1-4 | TRBV6-5 | TGTGCCACCCGACCGGGACAGGGAGGCGAAAAACTGTTTTTT | CATRPGQGGEKLFF
. | . | TRBJ1-3 | TRBV3-1/TRBV3-2 | TGTGCCAGCCGGGGCAGGGAGTATGGAAACACCATATATTTT | CASRGREYGNTIYF
TRBD1 | once | TRBJ2-2 | TRBV29-1 | TGCAGCGTTGAATCACAGGGGGGCACCGGGGAGCTGTTTTTT | CSVESQGGTGELFF
. | . | TRBJ2-1 | TRBV28 | TGTGCCAGCAGCTCCGTCCTTACCGGGGATGAGCAGTTCTTC | CASSSVLTGDEQFF
. | . | TRBJ1-3 | TRBV2 | TGTGCCAGCAACTCTGGAAACACCATATATTTT | CASNSGNTIYF
. | . | TRBJ2-7 | TRBV14 | TGTGCCAGCAGCCAAGGCTGGTCAGAGCAGTACTTC | CASSQGWSEQYF
. | . | TRBJ2-7 | TRBV18 | TGTGCCAGCTCACCCGCTCAGGGGACTCAGTACGAGCAGTACTTC | CASSPAQGTQYEQYF
TRBD1 | . | TRBJ1-6 | TRBV5-1 | TGCGCCAGCAGTCCCTTGGGACAGGGGGACAATTCACCCCTCCACTTT | CASSPLGQGDNSPLHF
TRBD2 | once | TRBJ2-7 | TRBV29-1 | TGCAGCGTTGTACGCGGGAGCTCCTACGAGCAGTACTTC | CSVVRGSSYEQYF
. | . | TRBJ2-1 | TRBV28 | TGTGCCAGCTCTAAGGTTTACAATGAGCAGTTCTTC | CASSKVYNEQFF
. | . | TRBJ1-6 | TRBV6-5 | TGTGCCAGCAGCCCCAGTGACGGAAATTCACCCCTCCACTTT | CASSPSDGNSPLHF
. | . | TRBJ2-7 | TRBV12-3/TRBV12-4 | TGTGCCAGCAGTCGACAGCTTGAGCAGTACTTC | CASSRQLEQYF
. | . | TRBJ2-7 | TRBV5-3 | TGTGCCAGAAGCTGCTATACGACCGGCGGAACCTACGAGCAGTACTTC | CARSCYTTGGTYEQYF
TRBD2 | . | TRBJ2-3 | TRBV11-3 | TGTGCCAGCAGCTACTCCCTCTTTGGGGGTAGCGGGAGCGGGGATACGCAGTATTTT | CASSYSLFGGSGSGDTQYF
. | once | TRBJ2-2 | TRBV7-2 | TGTGCCAGCAGCACCTCGACCGGGGAGCTGTTTTTT | CASSTSTGELFF
TRBD1 | . | TRBJ1-1 | TRBV29-1 | TGCAGCGTTCTACAGGGGGAGGTCACTGAAGCTTTCTTT | CSVLQGEVTEAFF
. | . | TRBJ2-7 | TRBV4-2 | TGTGCCAGCAGCCAAGGGGGCGGGGCTCTCTACGAGCAGTACTTC | CASSQGGGALYEQYF
. | . | TRBJ2-7 | TRBV5-1 | TGCGCCAGCAGCTTAGACGGTTCCCACGAGCAGTACTTC | CASSLDGSHEQYF
. | . | TRBJ1-2 | TRBV9 | TGTGCCAGCAGCGTTACGGCGGCTAACTATGGCTACACCTTC | CASSVTAANYGYTF
. | . | TRBJ1-6 | TRBV6-2/TRBV6-3 | TGTGCCAGCCGCCGGGGGGGGACGATACCTACCGGTAATTCACCCCTCCACTTT | CASRRGGTIPTGNSPLHF
. | . | TRBJ1-2 | TRBV7-8 | TGTGCCAGCAGCACAGGACCGCCCGGTGAAAACTATGGCTACACCTTC | CASSTGPPGENYGYTF
. | once | TRBJ2-5 | TRBV2 | TGTGCCAGCAGAGGAAGAACGGGGGCGGAGACCCAGTACTTC | CASRGRTGAETQYF
. | . | TRBJ2-7 | TRBV5-6 | TGTGCCAGCAGCTTGGTGTTGGCAGCCTACGAGCAGTACTTC | CASSLVLAAYEQYF
TRBD2 | once | TRBJ2-7 | TRBV6-5 | TGTGCCAGCAGAGGGACTAGCGGGAGCTCCTACGAGCAGTACTTC | CASRGTSGSSYEQYF
. | . | TRBJ2-3 | TRBV7-3 | TGTGCCAGCAGCTTAACGGGGGGTGGAGATACGCAGTATTTT | CASSLTGGGDTQYF
. | . | TRBJ1-6 | TRBV25-1 | TGTGCCAGCAGTGAATCAGGAGCAGCCAATTCACCCCTCCACTTT | CASSESGAANSPLHF
. | . | TRBJ2-3 | TRBV29-1 | TGCAGCGTCCAGGGTACCCATAGCGGAAGCACAGATACGCAGTATTTT | CSVQGTHSGSTDTQYF
. | . | TRBJ1-6 | TRBV6-5 | TGTGCCTCTAGGGACGGGCGGGCTTATAATTCACCCCTCCACTTT | CASRDGRAYNSPLHF